This T cell receptor (gamma chain) was captured by sequencing in a study of gamma delta lymphoproliferative disorders and STAT genes. As for the study in general: Each gamma-chain library started from at least 50 ng of genomic DNA, using the LymphoTrack Dx TCRG Assay. For the delta chain, EuroClonality-NGS standard procedure was applied. Whole-study results and caveats: Nearly all major patient gamma and delta clonotypes were public; only a couple of gamma clonotypes were disease-private. Delta repertoires did not separate groups, but patient gamma repertoires clustered apart.

Of note for this clone: Its antigen is undetermined.

This CDR3 is 16 amino acids long. Unmatched junction bases numbered 6, after V lost 0 bases and J lost 5 bases. With CATT, TCRdb re-called clones from the multiplex PCR reads. The data hold about 2,200 gamma-chain clones, with around 11% observed a single time. Sequencing used genomic DNA taken from PBMCs of patients and controls. V and J are TRGV11 and TRGJP2. The J gene, absent from TCRdb, was called here by matching the DNA to germline. TRGV11 falls under the ORF class, with uncertain function. The sample consisted of blood. The receptor was isolated from a human donor in good health. The CDR3 DNA reads as TGTGCCTGCTGGATTAGGCACGTGGGAAGTGATTGGATCAAGACGTTT. It is translated as CACWIRHVGSDWIKTF.